This record looks at one T cell receptor (beta chain) sequence and its context. As yet, its antigen is unknown. The input for sorted-subset replicate PCRs was around 200 ng DNA, around 30,000 T cell genomes. Repertoires were generated with immunoSEQ multiplex PCR, while TCRdb's copy carries only in-frame clones and drops some. The table lists around 600,000 clones, 95% of them singletons, with about 0.11% in the top ten. CDR1 is PRHDT and CDR2 is FYEKMQ in the germline V gene (reference sequence). V gave up 5 bases and J gave up 1 base, with 15 bases separating them. This CDR3 spans 15 amino acids. The data belong to a study of shared clonotypes between healthy human individuals. Study-level points and caveats: An effect of sequencing depth on clonotype sharing among donors was expected. The study found lower generation probabilities in non-shared clonotypes than in those shared by all four donors.

CD8 cells regarded as naive lacked CD45RO, were positively chosen for CCR7, and omitted terminally differentiated effector memory CD45RA+ cells. The clonotype originates from a woman in her 30s in good health. The specimen was naive CD8+ T cells sorted from blood. This rearrangement joins TRBV13 to TRBJ2-7, with a possible D match to TRBD1 (5 bases). CDR3 sequence (DNA): TGTGCCAGCAGCCCGGGTTTTGACAGTTCCTACGAGCAGTACTTC. Its protein is CASSPGFDSSYEQYF.